The T cell receptor (beta chain) described here comes from a study of cytomegalovirus exposure and HLA in healthy donors. Study summary: Most genotyped donors, over 70% of about 400, had Caucasian-associated genetic ancestry.

Turning to this clone: Its antigen is still unknown.

The PCR ran on 60 Vbeta and 13 Jbeta primers. Using immunoSEQ multiplex PCR, the repertoire was profiled, and TCRdb retains in-frame clones only, with some absent. The listing records about 130,000 clones. Study-level results: In a later analysis, the majority of CMV-associated beta chains seemingly showed HLA restriction. Cytomegalovirus status was reportedly diagnosed by the classifier with high sensitivity and specificity. Per a prior analysis, the majority of TCR beta V segments were productive roughly 87% or roughly 30% of the time.

Germline V gene sequence: CDR1 SEHNR, CDR2 FQNEAQ (reference sequence). The CDR3 is made up of 15 amino acids. V was clipped by 2 bases and J by 1 base, with 6 bases between them. The rearrangement uses TRBV7-9 and TRBJ2-6; D unclear. The clonotype was recovered from a man aged 18 to 30 in good health and CMV-seronegative. The sequencing input was PBMCs. The CDR3 protein is CASSLTASGANVLTF. The CDR3 DNA follows: TGTGCCAGCAGCTTAACAGCATCTGGGGCCAACGTCCTGACTTTC.